This T cell receptor beta chain was retrieved from a study of T cells after yellow fever vaccination. Study-wide findings and caveats: Clones that expanded after primary vaccination mostly reappeared after the booster (just over 95% CD4, 88% CD8).

UMIs and a universal primer site were added when TCR cDNA was made by 5'RACE template switching. TCRdb ran MiXCR on the 5' RACE reads and lists one entry per CDR3 protein. This sample has 350,000 to 450,000 distinct CDR3 sequences, with approximately 19% found just once. In its sample, this clonotype was seen a few times. Antigen specificity is unknown. The V gene end was trimmed by 4 bases and the J gene end by 2 bases; junction bases not matched to a gene: 4. The CDR3 has 15 amino acids. This receptor was obtained from a man between 18 and 29 years old who received the YFV17D yellow fever vaccine. The sequencing here drew on PBMCs, taken before the yellow fever booster vaccination. The chain employs TRBV5-7 and TRBJ2-3, with TRBD1 matching over 10 bases. TRBV5-7 falls under the ORF class, with uncertain function. The CDR3, as DNA: TGTGCCAGCAGCCTGGGACAGGGGAACACAGATACGCAGTATTTT. Translated, it gives CASSLGQGNTDTQYF.